Listed here are 31 T cell receptor beta chains from one sample, sequenced in a study of blood T cell repertoires in COVID-19. This table comes from immunoSEQ multiplex PCR, and its TCRdb copy is limited to in-frame clones, with some not included. The sample lists roughly 200,000 clones; about 82% were seen once. Sequenced sample: peripheral blood. All receptors derive from a man aged 65 to 85 with active or convalescent COVID-19.

The CDR3 spells CASSVGLDTEAFF. Written as DNA, the CDR3 is TGTGCCAGCAGCGTAGGGTTAGATACTGAAGCTTTCTTT. This chain joins TRBV9 and TRBJ1-1; D call uncertain. Between the trimmed V and J ends, which lost 0 bases and 5 bases, there was a span of 8 bases. This CDR3 has 13 amino acids. Germline values: CDR1 SGDLS, CDR2 YYNGEE.

A single count supports this clone. The chain has TRBV5-4 and TRBJ1-2; 10 nucleotides line up with TRBD1. The CDR3 runs to 15 residues. V lost 4 bases, J lost 8 bases, and 11 bases stayed unmatched. CDR1 SGHNT and CDR2 YYREEE come from the germline V gene (reference sequence). Here the CDR3 reads CASSPPGQGFGGYTF. The CDR3 region has the DNA TGTGCCAGCAGCCCGCCGGGACAGGGGTTTGGGGGCTACACCTTC.

CDR3 coding DNA: TGTGCCAGCAGCTCGGGGGTTTCGGGCACCGGGGAGCTGTTTTTT. This sequence encodes CASSSGVSGTGELFF. The V and J genes are TRBV7-7 and TRBJ2-2, with D perhaps TRBD2 (6 bases). V gave up 4 bases and J gave up 4 bases, with 13 bases separating them. CDR1 and CDR2 from the germline V gene are SSHAT and FNYEAQ (reference sequence). This CDR3 contains 15 residues.

V and J are TRBV2 and TRBJ2-5; D may be TRBD2 (5 bases). Trimming removed 8 bases from V and 5 bases from J, with 27 bases in between. The V gene's germline CDR1 is SNHLY and CDR2 FYNNEI. The CDR3 runs to 17 residues. Written as DNA, the CDR3 is TGTGCCAGCTCGAAACGGACTGTGCCCCAAGGGAAGGAGACCCAGTACTTC. This sequence encodes CASSKRTVPQGKETQYF.

Only a few counts were recorded for this clone. The chain uses TRBV7-9 and TRBJ1-2, with 7 positions matching TRBD1. From germline, CDR1 is SEHNR and CDR2 FQNEAQ (reference sequence). V was clipped by 2 bases and J by 5 bases; unmatched bases: 5. This CDR3 comprises 14 residues. The CDR3 spells CASSLQGGGYGYTF. The CDR3 DNA follows: TGTGCCAGCAGCTTACAAGGGGGCGGGTATGGCTACACCTTC.

The chain joins TRBV2 to TRBJ1-6, with D unresolved. Trimming took 8 bases from V and 9 from J, leaving 8 bases between them. Germline lookup yields CDR1 SNHLY and CDR2 FYNNEI. The CDR3 length is 11 residues. CDR3 sequence (DNA): TGTGCCAGCGGTGGGAGTTCACCCCTCCACTTT. It is translated as CASGGSSPLHF.

A few counts support this clone. The rearrangement uses TRBV15 and TRBJ1-1, with 8 nucleotides matching TRBD1. With 3 bases clipped from V and 3 bases from J, the junction kept 0 bases outside the gene matches. CDR3 length: 13 amino acids. The V gene's germline CDR1 is LNHNV and CDR2 YYDKDF (reference sequence). CDR3 in DNA: TGTGCCACCAGCAGGACAGGGGACACTGAAGCTTTCTTT. Protein: CATSRTGDTEAFF. The full variable domain, completed using reference TRBV15 and TRBJ1-1, is DAMVIQNPRYQVTQFGKPVTLSCSQTLNHNVMYWYQQKSSQAPKLLFHYYDKDFNNEADTPDNFQSRRPNTSFCFLDIRSPGLGDTAMYLCATSRTGDTEAFFGQGTRLTVV.

The chain couples TRBV30 to TRBJ2-4; no clear D gene. V was clipped by 1 base and J by 0 bases, with 10 bases between them. Germline V CDR1 and CDR2: GTSNPN, SVGIG (reference sequence). This CDR3 contains 15 residues. For the CDR3, the DNA is TGTGCCTGGAGTGGATTAGCACTAGCCAAAAACATTCAGTACTTC. It is translated as CAWSGLALAKNIQYF.

This clone has ten or more counts. The J gene is TRBJ1-5, the V gene TRBV7-2; D remains unclear. With 2 bases removed from V and 2 bases from J, the gap between germline ends came to 10 bases. Germline loops: CDR1 SGHTA, CDR2 FQGNSA. The CDR3 runs to 15 residues. CDR3 sequence reads: CASSLFPPGNQPQHF. The DNA of the CDR3 is TGTGCCAGCAGCTTATTCCCCCCGGGCAATCAGCCCCAGCATTTT.

This chain links TRBV5-6 with TRBJ1-1; D not certain. Deletions cut 1 base from V and 2 bases from J, with 3 bases between. CDR1 and CDR2 from the germline V gene are SGHDT and YYEEEE. The CDR3 runs 12 residues. The CDR3 DNA sequence: TGTGCCAGCAGCTTGTTAAACACTGAAGCTTTCTTT. Its translation is CASSLLNTEAFF.

The chain couples TRBV6-5 to TRBJ1-3; D is unresolved. Germline CDR1 is MNHEY and CDR2 is SVGAGI. The CDR3 has 16 amino acids. The germline V and J ends were trimmed by 0 bases and 0 bases, with 9 bases remaining between them. CDR3 sequence reads: CASSYSVPYSGNTIYF. CDR3 DNA: TGTGCCAGCAGTTACTCGGTACCCTACTCTGGAAACACCATATATTTT.

The rearrangement joins TRBV18 to TRBJ2-7; D possibly corresponds to TRBD2 (5 bases). The CDR3 runs to 16 residues. Germline-derived CDR1 and CDR2 are KGHSH and LQKENI. The V gene lost 2 bases and the J gene lost 5 bases, with 19 bases spanning the gap. The DNA of the CDR3 is TGTGCCAGCTCACCAGGGGAACTCCGAATCGGGAACGAGCAGTACTTC. This gives the protein CASSPGELRIGNEQYF.

The genes are TRBV6-2 or TRBV6-3 and TRBJ1-5; 10 bases match TRBD1. This CDR3 is 19 amino acids long. The ends lost 5 bases at V and 2 bases at J; junction bases unmatched: 15. Germline CDR1 reads MNHEY; CDR2 reads SVGEGT. The CDR3 region is CASSHVGTGVWSGNQPQHF. In nucleotides, the CDR3 is TGTGCCAGCAGTCACGTCGGGACAGGGGTTTGGAGTGGCAATCAGCCCCAGCATTTT.

For the CDR3, the DNA is TGTGCCTGGAGGGATAAGACAGGCGTTGAAGCTTTCTTT. Translating it yields CAWRDKTGVEAFF. This chain links TRBV30 with TRBJ1-1, with TRBD1 as a possible D gene (6 bases). This CDR3 contains 13 residues. Deletions cut 3 bases from V and 7 bases from J, with 15 bases between. CDR1 is GTSNPN and CDR2 is SVGIG in the germline V gene (reference sequence).

The rearrangement joins TRBV7-7 to TRBJ2-1; D might be TRBD2 (5 bases). CDR1 is SSHAT and CDR2 is FNYEAQ in the germline V gene (reference sequence). Between the trimmed V and J ends, which lost 1 base and 8 bases, there was a span of 9 bases. The CDR3 has 13 residues. The CDR3 loop is CASSLGTGYEQFF. The CDR3 DNA reads TGTGCCAGCAGCTTAGGGACGGGGTATGAGCAGTTCTTC.

The chain uses TRBV5-6 and TRBJ1-4; 9 bases map to TRBD1. The CDR3 runs to 17 residues. Germline V CDR1 and CDR2: SGHDT, YYEEEE. J gave up 4 bases and V 0 bases, and 7 bases lay outside the gene matches. The CDR3 DNA reads TGTGCCAGCAGCTTGGGACAGGGGGTTTCCTATAATGAAAAACTGTTTTTT. Its translation is CASSLGQGVSYNEKLFF.

The V gene is TRBV18, the J gene TRBJ1-1; 7 bases match TRBD1. Losses at the gene ends were 3 bases for V and 5 bases for J; bases not matched to a gene: 9. Germline V gene sequence: CDR1 KGHSH, CDR2 LQKENI. The CDR3 is 15 residues long. The CDR3 loop is CASSPQTGAGTEAFF. DNA of the CDR3: TGTGCCAGCTCACCGCAAACAGGGGCAGGGACTGAAGCTTTCTTT.

The V call is TRBV4-1, the J call TRBJ1-4; D not resolved. V was cut by 0 bases and J by 3 bases, with 17 bases left in between. Germline V gene data show CDR1 as MGHRA and CDR2 as YSYEKL. The CDR3 totals 18 residues. This chain's CDR3 is CASSQEYASVRSNEKLFF. CDR3 coding DNA: TGCGCCAGCAGCCAAGAATACGCATCGGTTCGATCTAATGAAAAACTGTTTTTT.

The chain uses TRBV7-8 and TRBJ2-4; possible D gene TRBD1, 7 bases. Trimming stripped 4 bases from V and 10 bases from J, with 17 bases between. Germline CDR1 reads SGHVS; CDR2 reads FQNEAQ. CDR3 length: 14 amino acids. The CDR3 DNA sequence: TGTGCCAGCAGCTCCCAGGGGGGCTCCCAGATTCAGTACTTC. This encodes CASSSQGGSQIQYF. Combining the CDR3 with reference TRBV7-8 and TRBJ2-4 gives the whole variable domain GAGVSQSPRYKVAKRGQDVALRCDPISGHVSLFWYQQALGQGPEFLTYFQNEAQLDKSGLPSDRFFAERPEGSVSTLKIQRTQQEDSAVYLCASSSQGGSQIQYFGAGTRLSVL.

The V and J genes are TRBV3-1 (or the pseudogene TRBV3-2) and TRBJ2-3; 12 bases agree with TRBD2. CDR1 is LGHDT, CDR2 YNNKEL, per germline (reference sequence). V lost 0 bases, J lost 8 bases, and 6 bases stayed unmatched. The CDR3 extends over 16 amino acids. The CDR3, as DNA: TGTGCCAGCAGCCAAGATTCTAGCGGGGGGGCGGGTACGCAGTATTTT. Translated: CASSQDSSGGAGTQYF.

The CDR3: CASSPSASGRINTGELFF. As DNA, the CDR3 is TGCGCCAGCAGCCCCAGTGCTAGCGGGAGGATTAATACCGGGGAGCTGTTTTTT. V and J are TRBV4-1 and TRBJ2-2; 11 nucleotides match TRBD2. The CDR3 spans 18 residues. Germline values: CDR1 MGHRA, CDR2 YSYEKL. Germline trimming cut 4 bases from V and 5 bases from J; bases unmatched to any gene: 12.

This clone was detected only a few times. The DNA of the CDR3 is TGCGCCAGCAGCCAAGATCTGGACAGGGGACCTTTCTTT. Translation: CASSQDLDRGPFF. This chain uses TRBV4-1 with TRBJ1-1; TRBD1 agrees at 9 bases. CDR1 and CDR2 from the germline V gene are MGHRA and YSYEKL. V dropped 0 bases and J dropped 12; count of bases not matched to a gene: 5. The CDR3 contains 13 residues.

CDR3 DNA sequence: TGTGCCAGCAGTATGGACAGGGGGTTCTACGAGCAGTACTTC. Amino acids: CASSMDRGFYEQYF. The chain joins TRBV27 to TRBJ2-7; TRBD1 matches at 10 bases. Germline CDR1 MNHEY, CDR2 SMNVEV (reference sequence). V trimming: 5 bases; J trimming: 3 bases; junction bases outside the gene matches: 4. The CDR3 extends over 14 amino acids.

CDR3 bases: TGCGCCAGCAGCCCGCTAGCGGGGGGGGACACCGGGGAGCTGTTTTTT. This codes for CASSPLAGGDTGELFF. The V call is TRBV5-1, the J call TRBJ2-2; 12 nucleotides match TRBD2. With 4 bases clipped from V and 3 bases from J, the junction kept 4 bases outside the gene matches. The CDR3 is made up of 16 amino acids. The germline CDR1 and CDR2 sequences are SGHRS and YFSETQ.

This clone was found a few times. The genes are TRBV5-4 and TRBJ2-1, with D unclear. V shed 0 bases and J shed 0 bases, with 10 bases lying between them. The CDR3 runs 16 residues. CDR1 is SGHNT and CDR2 is YYREEE in the germline V gene (reference sequence). The CDR3 loop is CASSLDGQSSYNEQFF. The CDR3 nucleotides are TGTGCCAGCAGCTTGGACGGTCAAAGCTCCTACAATGAGCAGTTCTTC.

The chain recombines TRBV19 with TRBJ2-3; the D gene is possibly TRBD1 (5 bases). The CDR3 contains 15 residues. Per the germline V gene, CDR1 is LNHDA and CDR2 is SQIVND (reference sequence). V gave up 5 bases and J gave up 0 bases, with 12 bases separating them. The CDR3: CASSQGRQSTDTQYF. The CDR3 DNA reads as TGTGCCAGTAGTCAGGGAAGACAGAGCACAGATACGCAGTATTTT.

The chain recombines TRBV11-2 with TRBJ1-1, with TRBD1 matching 9 bases. V gave up 1 base and J gave up 2 bases; unmatched junction bases: 5. The germline V gene encodes CDR1 SGHAT and CDR2 FQNNGV. This CDR3 has 16 residues. This chain's CDR3 is CASSLGTGALNTEAFF. The CDR3 region has the DNA TGTGCCAGCAGCTTAGGGACAGGGGCCCTTAACACTGAAGCTTTCTTT.

This sequence joins TRBV5-6 and TRBJ1-2; maybe TRBD1 (5 bases). The V end was cut by 0 bases, the J end by 5 bases, with 14 bases between. Per germline, CDR1 SGHDT and CDR2 YYEEEE. The CDR3 contains 15 residues. The CDR3 nucleotides read TGTGCCAGCAGCTTGGCCGGTGACAGAACTTATGGCTACACCTTC. Translated, it gives CASSLAGDRTYGYTF.

J is TRBJ2-7 and V is TRBV12-3 or TRBV12-4; 8 positions agree with TRBD1. V was pared by 5 bases and J by 3 bases, with 3 bases of the junction left unmatched. The CDR3 length is 13 residues. The CDR3 bases are TGTGCCAGCAGTGGGACAGGAGGCTACGAGCAGTACTTC. Encoded protein: CASSGTGGYEQYF.

The rearrangement links TRBV5-1 to TRBJ1-1, with TRBD1 as a possible D gene (5 bases). The CDR3 length is 15 residues. Germline V CDR1 and CDR2: SGHRS, YFSETQ. Trimming took off 4 bases at V and 3 bases at J, with 16 bases between the two ends. The CDR3 DNA follows: TGCGCCAGCAGCCTTACAGGAGTCCCTGACACTGAAGCTTTCTTT. Amino acids: CASSLTGVPDTEAFF.

This clone appeared a few times. This sequence joins TRBV6-1 and TRBJ1-1; the D gene is possibly TRBD1 (5 bases). With 1 base removed from V and 3 bases from J, the gap between germline ends came to 12 bases. The CDR3 length is 15 residues. CDR1 and CDR2 (germline): MNHNS, SASEGT. Here the CDR3 reads CASSEGSAGHTEAFF. The CDR3 nucleotides read TGTGCCAGCAGTGAAGGTTCCGCAGGGCACACTGAAGCTTTCTTT.